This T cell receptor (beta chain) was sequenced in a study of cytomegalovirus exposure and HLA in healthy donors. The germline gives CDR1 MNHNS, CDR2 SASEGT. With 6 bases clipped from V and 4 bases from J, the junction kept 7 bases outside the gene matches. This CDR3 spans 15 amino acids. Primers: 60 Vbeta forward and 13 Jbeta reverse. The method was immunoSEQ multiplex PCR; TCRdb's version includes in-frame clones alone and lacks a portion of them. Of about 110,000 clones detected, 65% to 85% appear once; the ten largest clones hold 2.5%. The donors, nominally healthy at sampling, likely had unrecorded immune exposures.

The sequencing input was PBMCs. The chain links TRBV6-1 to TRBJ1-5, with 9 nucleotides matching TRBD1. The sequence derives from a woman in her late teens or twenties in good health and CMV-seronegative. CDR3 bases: TGTGCCAGCAGACCGGACAGGGGCGGGAATCAGCCCCAGCATTTT. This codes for CASRPDRGGNQPQHF.